This T cell receptor (beta chain) was sequenced during a study of T cells in Graves' hyperthyroidism and ophthalmopathy (dated by TCRdb to between 2019 and 2020). For context, the study as a whole: Peripheral blood samples were taken at initial diagnosis, before any treatment was given. The 85 to 100 discovery patients were divided at random into training and test sets in a 7:3 ratio. TCR Vbeta CDR3 sequencing of 135 peripheral blood samples (more than 40 ophthalmopathy, 75 to 80 hyperthyroidism and roughly 17 progressor patients) is reported in the paper. An independent validation cohort of about 19 hyperthyroidism patients and approximately 16 patients who later progressed to ophthalmopathy tested prospective prediction of ophthalmopathy. TCR V-J signatures able to tell the groups apart were searched for in a discovery cohort of some 97 patients, of whom more than 40 had Graves' ophthalmopathy and some 60 had stable Graves' hyperthyroidism. The study also compared thyroid tissue and blood T-cell repertoires from 5 to 7 Graves' hyperthyroidism patients. Following sampling, methimazole starting at 30 mg daily was given to hyperthyroidism patients, and high-dose intravenous methylprednisolone was given to ophthalmopathy patients.

Findings and caveats that apply to the study as a whole: Blood samples also contained most of the expanded thyroid clonotypes (frequency above 0.001), which suggests that blood repertoires may reflect thyroid immune responses. A 13 V-J signature model separated ophthalmopathy from stable hyperthyroidism, with over 85% sensitivity and approximately 81% specificity in cross-validation and 80%/75% in testing. In validation, progression to ophthalmopathy was predicted by the model with more than 65% sensitivity and around 75% specificity, a median of about 6.4 months before onset. No statistical method was used to fix the sample size in advance, and group allocation was not hidden from the investigators.

This clonotype was counted ten times or more. The clone's antigen remains unknown. Within one base of it there is no much larger clone, and no base qualities were kept. Stable Graves' hyperthyroidism was defined as the absence of progression to ophthalmopathy over 18 months of follow-up. Hyperthyroidism patients were newly diagnosed, with disease duration under 2 months, and aged 18 to 65 years. The study excluded patients with uncontrolled infections, other autoimmune diseases, pregnancy or lactation. Diagnoses were based on clinical symptoms, serum thyroxine and TRAb, thyroid ultrasound and orbital computed tomography. PBMCs were separated from roughly 10 ml of fresh peripheral blood using Ficoll-Paque density gradient centrifugation. Total RNA was extracted with Trizol reagent, and quality was checked on an Agilent 2100 Bioanalyzer. TCR beta CDR3 regions were amplified from RNA transcripts. The TCR CDR3 was subjected to a first round of RT-PCR using the HTBI primer set and the Qiagen OneStep RT-PCR kit. The libraries were constructed in a second round of multiplex PCR and then size-selected and purified. Paired-end sequencing of the libraries was performed with 100 bp reads on an Illumina HiSeq2000. The study's own analysis went as follows. Raw data were processed with SOAPnuke, discarding reads with adapters, uncalled bases, mean Phred below 15, or no exact constant-primer or identifier match. COPE v1.2.5 was used to merge high-quality paired reads, and clonotypes were defined as unique nucleotide sequences. MiTCR v1.1 was used to align the clonotypes against IMGT TRBV, TRBD and TRBJ reference segments. Only V-J combinations with frequency above 0.0001, covering 99.2% of repertoires, were analysed. A TCS score was defined as the ratio between F50 (clonal expansion) and ExV (chaos), using BLOSUM62-based TCRdist between CDR3 peptides within each V-J. Welch's t-statistics and random forest reduced around 550 V-J features to roughly 13, which were used in a naive Bayes classifier (R e1071). TCRdb reanalyzed the raw reads on its own, using fastp at Q25 for trimming and MiXCR for clone calling, and kept in-frame beta chains. Identical CDR3 protein sequences are pooled into one entry, listed with their most common genes and DNA. These V and J calls originate from TCRdb's pipeline instead of the authors' own analysis. Recorded for this sample are around 480,000 distinct CDR3 sequences; roughly 14% of them occurred a single time. The ten largest clones capture over 15% of the sample.

V is shortened by 3 bases, J by 5 bases, and the region joining them spans 14 bases. CDR1 and CDR2 are read off the germline V gene (reference sequence) as MNHEY and SMNVEV. Reading from cysteine to phenylalanine, the CDR3 counts 15 amino acids. Only the CDR3 region is kept as DNA, spanning 45 bases read in frame from base 1. The rearranged segments are TRBV27 and TRBJ1-5; no D gene can be assigned with confidence. The TCR comes from a woman younger than 35 with Graves' hyperthyroidism. Sequencing was carried out using blood. The sequence in DNA is TGTGCCAGCAGTTTCGCGAACATGGGTCATCAGCCCCAGCATTTT. It translates to CASSFANMGHQPQHF.